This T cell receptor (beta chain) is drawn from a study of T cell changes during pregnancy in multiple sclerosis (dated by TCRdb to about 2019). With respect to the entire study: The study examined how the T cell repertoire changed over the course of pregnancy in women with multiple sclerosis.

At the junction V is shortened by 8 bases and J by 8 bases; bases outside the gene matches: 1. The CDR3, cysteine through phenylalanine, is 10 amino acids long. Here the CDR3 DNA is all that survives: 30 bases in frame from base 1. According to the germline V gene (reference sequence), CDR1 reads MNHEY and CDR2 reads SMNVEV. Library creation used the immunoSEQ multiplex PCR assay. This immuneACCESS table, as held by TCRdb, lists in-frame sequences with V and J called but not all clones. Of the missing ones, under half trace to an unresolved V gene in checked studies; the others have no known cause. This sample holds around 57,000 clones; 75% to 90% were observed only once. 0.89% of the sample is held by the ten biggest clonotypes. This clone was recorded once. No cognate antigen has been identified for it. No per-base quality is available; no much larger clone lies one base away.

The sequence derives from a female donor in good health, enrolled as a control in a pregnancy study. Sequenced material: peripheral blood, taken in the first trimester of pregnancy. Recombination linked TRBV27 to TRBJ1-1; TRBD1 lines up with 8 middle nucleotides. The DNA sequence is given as TGTGCCAGCGGACAGGGAGAAGCTTTCTTT. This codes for CASGQGEAFF.